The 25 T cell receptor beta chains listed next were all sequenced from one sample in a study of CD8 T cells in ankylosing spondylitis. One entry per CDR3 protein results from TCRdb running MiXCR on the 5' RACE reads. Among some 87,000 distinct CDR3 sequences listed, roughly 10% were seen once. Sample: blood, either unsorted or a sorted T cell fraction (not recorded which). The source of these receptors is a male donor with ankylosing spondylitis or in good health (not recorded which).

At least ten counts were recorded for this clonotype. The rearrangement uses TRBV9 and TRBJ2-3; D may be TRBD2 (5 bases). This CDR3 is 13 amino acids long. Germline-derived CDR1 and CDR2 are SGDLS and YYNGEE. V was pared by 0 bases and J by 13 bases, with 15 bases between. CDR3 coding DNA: TGTGCCAGCAGCGTAGCTGAGGGCCCGGTGGAGTATTTT. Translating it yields CASSVAEGPVEYF.

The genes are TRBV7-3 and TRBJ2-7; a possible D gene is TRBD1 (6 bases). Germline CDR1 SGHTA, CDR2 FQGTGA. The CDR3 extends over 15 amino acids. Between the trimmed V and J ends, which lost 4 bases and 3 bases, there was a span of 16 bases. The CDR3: CASSSKDSLFYEQYF. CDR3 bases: TGTGCCAGCAGCTCGAAGGACAGCCTATTCTACGAGCAGTACTTC.

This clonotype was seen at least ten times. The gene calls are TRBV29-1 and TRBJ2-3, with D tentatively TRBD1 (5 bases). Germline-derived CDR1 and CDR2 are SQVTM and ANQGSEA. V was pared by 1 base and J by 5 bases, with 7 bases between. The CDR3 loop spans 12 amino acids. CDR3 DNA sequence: TGCAGCGTTGAAGTCCAGGGAGATACGCAGTATTTT. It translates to CSVEVQGDTQYF.

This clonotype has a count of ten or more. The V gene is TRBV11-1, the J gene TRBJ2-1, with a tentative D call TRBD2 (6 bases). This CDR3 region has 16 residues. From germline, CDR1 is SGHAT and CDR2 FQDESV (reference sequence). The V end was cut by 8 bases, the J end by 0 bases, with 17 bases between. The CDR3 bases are TGTGCCAGCGGGCCTCGGCGGGGCGTCTCCTACAATGAGCAGTTCTTC. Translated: CASGPRRGVSYNEQFF.

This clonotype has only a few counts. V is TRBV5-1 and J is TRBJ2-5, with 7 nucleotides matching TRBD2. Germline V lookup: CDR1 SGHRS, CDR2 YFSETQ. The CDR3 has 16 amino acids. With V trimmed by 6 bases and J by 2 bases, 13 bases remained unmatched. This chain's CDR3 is CASTPKVAGEQETQYF. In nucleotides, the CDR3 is TGCGCCAGCACCCCTAAGGTAGCGGGTGAACAAGAGACCCAGTACTTC.

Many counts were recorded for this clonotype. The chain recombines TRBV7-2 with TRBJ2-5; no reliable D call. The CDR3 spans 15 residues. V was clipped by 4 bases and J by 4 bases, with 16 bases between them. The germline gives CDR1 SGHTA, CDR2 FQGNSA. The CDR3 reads CASSSMRSASETQYF. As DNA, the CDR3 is TGTGCCAGCAGCTCGATGCGGTCAGCGTCAGAGACCCAGTACTTC.

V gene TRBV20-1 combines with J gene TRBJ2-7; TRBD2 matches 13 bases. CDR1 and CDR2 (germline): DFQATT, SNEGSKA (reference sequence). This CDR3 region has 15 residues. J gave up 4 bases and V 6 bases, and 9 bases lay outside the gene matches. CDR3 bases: TGCAGTGCCCAAGGCGGGACTAGCGGGGTGTACGAGCAGTACTTC. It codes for CSAQGGTSGVYEQYF.

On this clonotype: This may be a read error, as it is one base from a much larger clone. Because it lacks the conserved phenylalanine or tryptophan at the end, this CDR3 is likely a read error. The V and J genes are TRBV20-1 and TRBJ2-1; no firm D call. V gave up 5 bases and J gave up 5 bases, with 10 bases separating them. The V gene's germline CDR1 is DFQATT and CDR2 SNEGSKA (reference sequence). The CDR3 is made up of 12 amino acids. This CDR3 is CSAFLLDNEQFY. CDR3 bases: TGCAGTGCTTTTCTCCTAGACAATGAGCAGTTCTAC.

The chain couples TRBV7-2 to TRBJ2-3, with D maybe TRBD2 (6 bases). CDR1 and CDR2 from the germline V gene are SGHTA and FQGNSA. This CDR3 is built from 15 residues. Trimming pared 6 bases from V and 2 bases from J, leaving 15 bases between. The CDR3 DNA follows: TGTGCCAGCAGGCCCGGAGGGCTCAACACAGATACGCAGTATTTT. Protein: CASRPGGLNTDTQYF.

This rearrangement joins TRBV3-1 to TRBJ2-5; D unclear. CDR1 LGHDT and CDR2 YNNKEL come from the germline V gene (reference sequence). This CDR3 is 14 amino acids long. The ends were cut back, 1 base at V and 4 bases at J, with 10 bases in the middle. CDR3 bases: TGTGCCAGCAGCCAAGGTCAGGTTTTAGAGACCCAGTACTTC. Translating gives CASSQGQVLETQYF.

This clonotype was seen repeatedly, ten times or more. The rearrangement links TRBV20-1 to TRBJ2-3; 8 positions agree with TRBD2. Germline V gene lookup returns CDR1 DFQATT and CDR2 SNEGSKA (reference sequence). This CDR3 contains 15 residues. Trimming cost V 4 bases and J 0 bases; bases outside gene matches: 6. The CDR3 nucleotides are TGCAGTGCTATGAGTCGGGGGGGTAGCACAGATACGCAGTATTTT. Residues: CSAMSRGGSTDTQYF.

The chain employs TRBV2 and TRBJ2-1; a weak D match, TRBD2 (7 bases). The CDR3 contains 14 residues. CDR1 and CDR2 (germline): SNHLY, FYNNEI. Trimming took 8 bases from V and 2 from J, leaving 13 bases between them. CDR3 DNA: TGTGCCAGCGGGGGGAGGGACACCTACAATGAGCAGTTCTTC. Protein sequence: CASGGRDTYNEQFF. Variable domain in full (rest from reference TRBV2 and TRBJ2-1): EPEVTQTPSHQVTQMGQEVILRCVPISNHLYFYWYRQILGQKVEFLVSFYNNEISEKSEIFDDQFSVERPDGSNFTLKIRSTKLEDSAMYFCASGGRDTYNEQFFGPGTRLTVL.

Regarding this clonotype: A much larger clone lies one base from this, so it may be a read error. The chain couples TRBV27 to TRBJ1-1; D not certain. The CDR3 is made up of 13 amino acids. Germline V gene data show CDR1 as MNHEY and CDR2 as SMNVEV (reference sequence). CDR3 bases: TGTGCCAGCAGTTTGAGGGAGGTCACTGAAGCTTTGTTT. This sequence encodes CASSLREVTEALF.

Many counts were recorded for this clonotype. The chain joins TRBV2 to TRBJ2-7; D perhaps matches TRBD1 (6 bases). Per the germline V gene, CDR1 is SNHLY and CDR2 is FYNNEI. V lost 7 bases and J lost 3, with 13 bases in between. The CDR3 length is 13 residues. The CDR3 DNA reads TGTGCCAGCAAATACACGGACAGCTACGAGCAGTACTTC. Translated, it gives CASKYTDSYEQYF.

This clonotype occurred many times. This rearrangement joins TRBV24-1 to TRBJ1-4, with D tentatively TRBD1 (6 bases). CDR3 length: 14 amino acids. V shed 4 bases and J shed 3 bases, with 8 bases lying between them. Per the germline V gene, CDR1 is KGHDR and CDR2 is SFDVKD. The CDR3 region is CATSEGGANEKLFF. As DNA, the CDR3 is TGTGCCACCAGTGAGGGGGGCGCTAATGAAAAACTGTTTTTT.

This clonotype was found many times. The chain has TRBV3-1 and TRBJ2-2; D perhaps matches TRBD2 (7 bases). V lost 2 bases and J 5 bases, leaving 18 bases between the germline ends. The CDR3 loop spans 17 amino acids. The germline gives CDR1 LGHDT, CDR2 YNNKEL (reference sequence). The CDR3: CASSQTGGPMRTGELFF. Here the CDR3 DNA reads TGTGCCAGCAGCCAAACCGGGGGGCCCATGAGGACCGGGGAGCTGTTTTTT.

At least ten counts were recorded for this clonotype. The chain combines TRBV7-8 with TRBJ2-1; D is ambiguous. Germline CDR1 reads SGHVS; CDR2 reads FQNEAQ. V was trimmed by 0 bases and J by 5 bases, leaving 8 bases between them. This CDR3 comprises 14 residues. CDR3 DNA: TGTGCCAGCAGCTTAGCGCACGCAAACAATGAGCAGTTCTTC. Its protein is CASSLAHANNEQFF. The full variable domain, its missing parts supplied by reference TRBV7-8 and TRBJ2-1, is GAGVSQSPRYKVAKRGQDVALRCDPISGHVSLFWYQQALGQGPEFLTYFQNEAQLDKSGLPSDRFFAERPEGSVSTLKIQRTQQEDSAVYLCASSLAHANNEQFFGPGTRLTVL.

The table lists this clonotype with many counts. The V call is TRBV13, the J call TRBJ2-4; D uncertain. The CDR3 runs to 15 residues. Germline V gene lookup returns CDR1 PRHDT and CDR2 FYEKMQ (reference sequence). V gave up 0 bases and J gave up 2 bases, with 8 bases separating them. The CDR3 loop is CASSLGPSTKNIQYF. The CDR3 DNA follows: TGTGCCAGCAGCTTAGGACCCAGTACCAAAAACATTCAGTACTTC.

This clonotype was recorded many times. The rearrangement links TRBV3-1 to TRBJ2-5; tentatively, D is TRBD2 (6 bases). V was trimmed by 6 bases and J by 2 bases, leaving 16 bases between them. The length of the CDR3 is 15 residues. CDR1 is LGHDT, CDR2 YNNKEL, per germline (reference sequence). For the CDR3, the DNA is TGTGCCAGCAGAAAAGAGAGGGCGGGACAAGAGACCCAGTACTTC. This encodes CASRKERAGQETQYF.

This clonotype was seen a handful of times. CDR3: CASSLIWGGPKIGELFF. In nucleotides, the CDR3 is TGTGCCAGCAGCTTAATTTGGGGGGGCCCAAAGATCGGGGAGCTGTTTTTT. V gene TRBV7-3 combines with J gene TRBJ2-2, with D perhaps TRBD2 (7 bases). CDR1 SGHTA and CDR2 FQGTGA come from the germline V gene. V gave up 1 base and J gave up 7 bases, with 19 bases separating them. CDR3 length: 17 residues.

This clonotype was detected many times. The CDR3 is CSVEEKTGPRGYTF. Written as DNA, the CDR3 is TGCAGCGTTGAAGAAAAGACAGGGCCGAGGGGCTACACCTTC. V is TRBV29-1 and J is TRBJ1-2, with TRBD1 matching over 7 bases. Germline-derived CDR1 and CDR2 are SQVTM and ANQGSEA. The CDR3 extends over 14 amino acids. Trimming removed 0 bases from V and 8 bases from J; junction bases left unmatched: 9.

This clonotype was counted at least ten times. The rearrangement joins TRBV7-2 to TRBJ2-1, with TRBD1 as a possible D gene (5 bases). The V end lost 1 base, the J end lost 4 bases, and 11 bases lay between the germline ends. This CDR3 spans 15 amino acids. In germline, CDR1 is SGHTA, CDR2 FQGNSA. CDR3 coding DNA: TGTGCCAGCAGCTTAGATCAGGGTCTGTACAATGAGCAGTTCTTC. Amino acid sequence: CASSLDQGLYNEQFF.

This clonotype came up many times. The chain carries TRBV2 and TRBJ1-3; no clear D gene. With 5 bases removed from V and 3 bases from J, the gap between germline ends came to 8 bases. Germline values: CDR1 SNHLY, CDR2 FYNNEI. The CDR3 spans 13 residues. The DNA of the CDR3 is TGTGCCAGCAGTTGGGCCCTTGGAAACACCATATATTTT. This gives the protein CASSWALGNTIYF.

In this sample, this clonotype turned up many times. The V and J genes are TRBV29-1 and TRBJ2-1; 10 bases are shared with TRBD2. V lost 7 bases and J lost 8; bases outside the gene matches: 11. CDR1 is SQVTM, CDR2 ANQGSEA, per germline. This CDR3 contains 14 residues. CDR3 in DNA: TGCAGCGCCTCTGAAGGTAGCGGGGGGTATGAGCAGTTCTTC. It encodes CSASEGSGGYEQFF.

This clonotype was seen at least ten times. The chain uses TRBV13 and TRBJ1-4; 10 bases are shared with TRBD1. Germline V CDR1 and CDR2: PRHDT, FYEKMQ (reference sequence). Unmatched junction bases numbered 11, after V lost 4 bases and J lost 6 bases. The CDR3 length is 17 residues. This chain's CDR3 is CASSSPGQGTYDEKLFF. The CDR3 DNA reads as TGTGCCAGCAGCTCGCCGGGACAGGGGACGTACGATGAAAAACTGTTTTTT.